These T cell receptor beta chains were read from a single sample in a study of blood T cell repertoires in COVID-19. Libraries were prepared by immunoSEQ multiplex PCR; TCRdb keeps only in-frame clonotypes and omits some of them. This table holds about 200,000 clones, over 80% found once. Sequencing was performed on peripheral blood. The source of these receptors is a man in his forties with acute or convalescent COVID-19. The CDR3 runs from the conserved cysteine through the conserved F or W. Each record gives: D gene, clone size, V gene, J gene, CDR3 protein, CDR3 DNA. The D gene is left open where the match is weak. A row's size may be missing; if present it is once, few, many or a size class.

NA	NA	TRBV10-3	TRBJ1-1	CAISPQNTEAFF	TGTGCCATCAGCCCACAGAACACTGAAGCTTTCTTT
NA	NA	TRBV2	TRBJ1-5	CASSEQEAQPQHF	TGTGCCAGCAGTGAACAGGAGGCACAGCCCCAGCATTTT
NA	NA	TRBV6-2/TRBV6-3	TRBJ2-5	CASSPFPGQSQETQYF	TGTGCCAGCAGCCCTTTCCCCGGACAGAGCCAAGAGACCCAGTACTTC
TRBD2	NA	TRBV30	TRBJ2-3	CAWSGGSGNPSWDTQYF	TGTGCCTGGAGTGGGGGTAGCGGGAATCCTTCATGGGATACGCAGTATTTT
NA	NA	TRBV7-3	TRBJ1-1	CASSLHGNTEAFF	TGTGCCAGCAGCTTGCACGGGAACACTGAAGCTTTCTTT
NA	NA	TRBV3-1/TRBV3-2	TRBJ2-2	CASSRTSSANTGELFF	TGTGCCAGCAGTCGCACTTCTTCCGCGAACACCGGGGAGCTGTTTTTT
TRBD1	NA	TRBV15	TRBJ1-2	CATSRDRNYYGYTF	TGTGCCACCAGCAGGGACAGGAATTACTATGGCTACACCTTC
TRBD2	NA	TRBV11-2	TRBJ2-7	CASSPVLAKGEQYF	TGTGCCAGCAGCCCGGTACTAGCGAAGGGGGAGCAGTACTTC
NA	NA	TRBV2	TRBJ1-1	CASSGQGSNTEAFF	TGTGCCAGCAGTGGTCAGGGCTCGAACACTGAAGCTTTCTTT
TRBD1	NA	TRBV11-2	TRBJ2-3	CASSLDRAGGIDTQYF	TGTGCCAGCAGCTTAGATCGGGCAGGGGGTATAGATACGCAGTATTTT
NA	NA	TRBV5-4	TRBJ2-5	CASSLRSAWETQYF	TGTGCCAGCAGCTTGCGGAGTGCATGGGAGACCCAGTACTTC
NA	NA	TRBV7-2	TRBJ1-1	CASSPRRPTNTEAFF	TGTGCCAGCAGCCCTAGACGGCCTACGAACACTGAAGCTTTCTTT
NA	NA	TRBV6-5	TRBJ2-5	CASSPGLGPETQYF	TGTGCCAGCAGCCCGGGACTGGGCCCCGAGACCCAGTACTTC
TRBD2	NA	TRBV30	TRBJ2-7	CAWSAGLAGDNEQYF	TGTGCCTGGAGTGCCGGACTAGCGGGAGACAACGAGCAGTACTTC
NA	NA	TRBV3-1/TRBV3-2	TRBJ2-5	CASSQPPVGGTEETQYF	TGTGCCAGCAGCCAACCACCCGTAGGCGGGACAGAAGAGACCCAGTACTTC
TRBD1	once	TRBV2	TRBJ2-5	CASSVQGAQETQYF	TGTGCCAGCAGTGTACAGGGGGCCCAAGAGACCCAGTACTTC
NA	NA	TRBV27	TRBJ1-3	CASRRAGSGNTIYF	TGTGCCTCACGGAGGGCCGGCTCTGGAAACACCATATATTTT
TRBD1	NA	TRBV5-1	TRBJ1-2	CASSLAQGGHGYTF	TGCGCCAGCAGCTTGGCCCAAGGGGGCCATGGCTACACCTTC
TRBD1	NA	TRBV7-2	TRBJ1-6	CASSLEGDSSSPLHF	TGTGCCAGCAGCTTAGAGGGGGACAGCTCCTCACCCCTCCACTTT
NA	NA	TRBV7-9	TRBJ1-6	CASDSDNSPLHF	TGTGCCAGCGACAGTGATAATTCACCCCTCCACTTT
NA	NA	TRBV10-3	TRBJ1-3	CAARQDLSGNTIYF	TGTGCCGCCCGACAAGACCTTTCTGGAAACACCATATATTTT
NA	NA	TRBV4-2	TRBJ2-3	CASSQGRRAGTDTQYF	TGTGCCAGCAGCCAAGGCCGGAGGGCCGGGACAGATACGCAGTATTTT
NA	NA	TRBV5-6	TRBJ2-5	CASSRDRGKETQYF	TGTGCCAGCAGCCGAGACAGAGGAAAAGAGACCCAGTACTTC
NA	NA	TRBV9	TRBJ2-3	CASSEELALTDTQYF	TGTGCCAGCAGCGAGGAACTAGCCCTCACAGATACGCAGTATTTT
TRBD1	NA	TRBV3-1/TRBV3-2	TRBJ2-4	CASSQGTGAGQYF	TGTGCCAGCAGCCAAGGGACAGGAGCCGGACAGTACTTC
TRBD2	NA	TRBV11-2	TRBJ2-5	CASSLRGGSSETQYF	TGTGCCAGCAGCTTACGCGGCGGGAGTAGCGAGACCCAGTACTTC
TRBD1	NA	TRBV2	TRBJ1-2	CASRRDRPINYGYTF	TGTGCCAGCAGGAGGGACAGGCCAATTAACTATGGCTACACCTTC
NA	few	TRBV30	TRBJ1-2	CAWSVEAGPNTF	TGTGCCTGGAGTGTAGAAGCAGGCCCCAACACCTTC
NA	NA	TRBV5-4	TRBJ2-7	CASSHGRQGGGYEQYF	TGTGCCAGCAGCCACGGCCGACAGGGAGGAGGGTACGAGCAGTACTTC
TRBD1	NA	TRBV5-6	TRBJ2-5	CASSLVGQTVTQYF	TGTGCCAGCAGCTTGGTGGGACAGACCGTAACCCAGTACTTC
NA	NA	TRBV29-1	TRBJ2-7	CSVEEGSYEQYF	TGCAGCGTTGAAGAGGGCAGCTACGAGCAGTACTTC
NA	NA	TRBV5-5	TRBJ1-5	CASSLRVGRYSNQPQHF	TGTGCCAGCAGCTTGAGAGTCGGTAGATATAGCAATCAGCCCCAGCATTTT
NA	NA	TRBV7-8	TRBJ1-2	CASSLVDSGAGRGYTF	TGTGCCAGCAGCTTGGTGGACAGTGGGGCCGGTCGTGGCTACACCTTC
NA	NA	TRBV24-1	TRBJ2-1	CATSDFLMNEQFF	TGTGCCACCAGTGATTTCCTTATGAATGAGCAGTTCTTC
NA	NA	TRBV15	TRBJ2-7	CATSFAGSYEQYF	TGTGCCACCAGCTTCGCAGGGTCTTACGAGCAGTACTTC
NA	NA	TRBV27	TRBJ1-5	CASSLFDGDQPQHF	TGTGCCAGCAGTTTGTTTGACGGGGATCAGCCCCAGCATTTT
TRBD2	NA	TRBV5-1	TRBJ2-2	CASSDPGLAGTGELFF	TGCGCCAGCAGCGACCCGGGACTAGCGGGAACCGGGGAGCTGTTTTTT
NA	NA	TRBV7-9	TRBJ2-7	CASSSLLTSGEQYF	TGTGCCAGCAGTTCACTCTTGACTTCGGGGGAGCAGTACTTC
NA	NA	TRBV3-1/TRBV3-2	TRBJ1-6	CASSSRQENSPLHF	TGTGCCAGCAGCTCCAGACAGGAAAATTCACCCCTCCACTTT
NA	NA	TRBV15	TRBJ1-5	CATSRDAGWRNQPQHF	TGTGCCACCAGCAGAGATGCGGGTTGGAGGAATCAGCCCCAGCATTTT
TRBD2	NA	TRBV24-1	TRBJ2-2	CATSDYGREGNTGELFF	TGTGCCACCAGTGATTACGGGAGGGAGGGGAACACCGGGGAGCTGTTTTTT
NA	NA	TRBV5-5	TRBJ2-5	CASSFRDNEETQYF	TGTGCCAGCAGCTTCCGGGACAATGAAGAGACCCAGTACTTC
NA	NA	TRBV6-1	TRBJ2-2	CASSEGTANTGELFF	TGTGCCAGCAGTGAAGGGACAGCGAACACCGGGGAGCTGTTTTTT
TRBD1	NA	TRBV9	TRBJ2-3	CASSPTTGGGGTDTQYF	TGTGCCAGCAGCCCGACGACAGGGGGTGGTGGCACAGATACGCAGTATTTT
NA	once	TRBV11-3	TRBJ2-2	CASSLRTGNTGELFF	TGTGCCAGCAGCCTCCGGACTGGGAACACCGGGGAGCTGTTTTTT
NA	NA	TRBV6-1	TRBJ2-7	CASSEPTILLEQYF	TGTGCCAGCAGTGAACCGACTATACTCCTCGAGCAGTACTTC
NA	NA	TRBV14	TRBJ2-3	CASSQAGSPSTDTQYF	TGTGCCAGCAGCCAAGCAGGATCTCCCAGCACAGATACGCAGTATTTT
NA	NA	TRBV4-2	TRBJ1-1	CASSQETGTSTEAFF	TGTGCCAGCAGCCAAGAAACAGGGACGAGCACTGAAGCTTTCTTT
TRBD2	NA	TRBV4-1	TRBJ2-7	CATNLTPRLAGKSSYEQYF	TGCGCCACCAATCTTACCCCCAGGTTAGCGGGGAAAAGCTCCTACGAGCAGTACTTC
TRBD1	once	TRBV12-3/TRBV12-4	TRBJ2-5	CASSPGQRETQYF	TGTGCCAGCAGTCCGGGACAGCGGGAGACCCAGTACTTC
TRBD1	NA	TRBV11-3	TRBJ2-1	CASSSGTGKSSYNEQFF	TGTGCCAGCAGCTCCGGGACAGGGAAGAGCTCCTACAATGAGCAGTTCTTC
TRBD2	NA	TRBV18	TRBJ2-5	CASSPGNGRETQYF	TGTGCCAGCTCACCTGGAAACGGGAGGGAGACCCAGTACTTC
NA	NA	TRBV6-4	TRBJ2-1	CASRPGPSLDNEQFF	TGTGCCAGCAGGCCTGGGCCTAGCCTCGACAATGAGCAGTTCTTC
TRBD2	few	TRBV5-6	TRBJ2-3	CASSLGTSVSTDTQYF	TGTGCCAGCAGCCTAGGGACTAGCGTGAGCACAGATACGCAGTATTTT
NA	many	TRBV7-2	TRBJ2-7	CASSLGGGVPSYEQYF	TGTGCCAGCAGCTTAGGGGGCGGGGTTCCCTCCTACGAGCAGTACTTC
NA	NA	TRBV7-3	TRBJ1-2	CASSTGYGPEGYTF	TGTGCCAGCAGCACAGGGTACGGGCCTGAGGGCTACACCTTC
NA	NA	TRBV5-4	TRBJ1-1	CASSLDQGRATQAFF	TGTGCCAGCAGCTTGGATCAGGGTCGGGCTACTCAAGCTTTCTTT